This TCR beta chain was sequenced during a study of blood T cell repertoires in COVID-19. Overall study: Researchers got acute and convalescent COVID-19 samples from the United States, Italy and Spain. Sample material is recorded as cDNA or gDNA derived from T cells, B-cell-depleted T cells, or PBMCs.

The authors' processing: Estimates of nucleated cell counts were drawn from the amplification of reference gene primers. Sequencing used immunoSEQ multiplex PCR; TCRdb keeps in-frame clones, though not all of them. V and J calls and clone size are given by that table; D and trimming were obtained from the DNA. The data hold 150,000 to 200,000 clones, with approximately 80% observed a single time. Germline values: CDR1 LGHDT, CDR2 YNNKEL (reference sequence). V lost 2 bases and J 0 bases, leaving 12 bases between the germline ends. This CDR3 has 16 amino acids. The V and J genes are TRBV3-1 (or the pseudogene TRBV3-2) and TRBJ2-3, with D possibly matching TRBD1 (6 bases). Input material: peripheral blood. The clonotype originates from a human donor in a cohort sampled during active COVID-19. The CDR3 here is CASSQKTGRSTDTQYF. Here the CDR3 DNA reads TGTGCCAGCAGCCAAAAAACAGGGCGAAGCACAGATACGCAGTATTTT.